This TCR beta chain was sequenced for a study of cytomegalovirus exposure and HLA in healthy donors. Notes on the study in general: Most sequenced TCRs were rare (though some public TCRs occurred in many donors).

Details on this clone: Antigen unknown.

PCR used 60 Vbeta primers and 13 Jbeta primers. TCRdb keeps only in-frame clones here, not all; method: immunoSEQ multiplex PCR. The sample contains about 170,000 clones, roughly 81% of which appear only once. CDR1 and CDR2 (germline): KGHSH, LQKENI. Trimming shortened V by 3 bases and J by 2 bases, and 9 bases separated the two germline ends. CDR3 length: 14 residues. This sequence joins TRBV18 and TRBJ2-3, with D hard to call. Source material: PBMCs. The sequence was collected from a man aged 25-40 years in good health and CMV-seropositive. The CDR3, as DNA: TGTGCCAGCTCACCTCCGCAGAACACAGATACGCAGTATTTT. Translating gives CASSPPQNTDTQYF. Full variable domain (rest looked up from reference TRBV18 and TRBJ2-3): NAGVMQNPRHLVRRRGQEARLRCSPMKGHSHVYWYRQLPEEGLKFMVYLQKENIIDESGMPKERFSAEFPKEGPSILRIQQVVRGDSAAYFCASSPPQNTDTQYFGPGTRLTVL.